One sample yielded the 18 T cell receptor beta chains listed below, sequenced in a study of cytomegalovirus exposure and HLA in healthy donors (dated by TCRdb to 2017 to 2019). The library was produced with the immunoSEQ multiplex PCR assay. For the multiplex PCR, a mixture combining 60 forward primers for TCR Vbeta segments and 13 reverse primers for TCR Jbeta segments was used. Sourced from immuneACCESS, this table was stored by TCRdb with only in-frame sequences that have V and J called. A share of the clones is absent; for the studies checked, an unresolved V gene accounts for under half, and the remainder has no known explanation. The sample contains approximately 170,000 clones, over 70% of them found a single time. The ten biggest clones cover around 1.6% of the sample. Sequenced: PBMCs. The receptors were gathered from a woman aged 18 to 35 in good health and CMV-seronegative.

The V gene is TRBV9, the J gene TRBJ2-5, with 8 bases that match TRBD2. V lost 3 bases to trimming and J lost 3 bases; unmatched junction nucleotides: 16. Germline V gene lookup returns CDR1 SGDLS and CDR2 YYNGEE. The CDR3 sequence is 18 residues long. DNA of the CDR3: TGTGCCAGCAGCGACCATAGCGGGACTAGAATAGCTGAAGAGACCCAGTACTTC. Translating gives CASSDHSGTRIAEETQYF.

This clone was detected a few times. The rearrangement links TRBV25-1 to TRBJ1-4; possible D gene TRBD1, 6 bases. V lost 6 bases to trimming and J lost 8 bases, with 16 bases between them. The germline V gene has CDR1 MGHDK and CDR2 SYGVNS. CDR3 length equals 14 residues. The CDR3 region has the DNA TGTGCCAGCAGCCCCAGGGGCGGAGTGGAAAAACTGTTTTTT. It codes for CASSPRGGVEKLFF.

This clone was counted between two and nine times. This chain connects TRBV5-1 to TRBJ2-5, with 8 bases aligning to TRBD1. V was pared by 4 bases and J by 7 bases, with 18 bases of the junction left unmatched. This CDR3 spans 17 amino acids. Germline V gene sequence: CDR1 SGHRS, CDR2 YFSETQ. DNA for the CDR3: TGCGCCAGCAGCCTCAAAGGACAGGGTGTTCAGGGGGGGACCCAGTACTTC. This codes for CASSLKGQGVQGGTQYF.

The J gene is TRBJ2-5, the V gene TRBV6-5, with 8 bases lining up with TRBD1. Germline loops: CDR1 MNHEY, CDR2 SVGAGI. The trim removed 0 bases at V and 0 bases at J, leaving 0 bases unmatched. The CDR3 loop spans 15 amino acids. CDR3 sequence: CASSYSTGDQETQYF. Here the CDR3 DNA reads TGTGCCAGCAGTTACTCGACAGGGGACCAAGAGACCCAGTACTTC.

This chain uses TRBV9 with TRBJ1-3; D is undetermined. The CDR3 is 18 residues long. Germline V gene lookup returns CDR1 SGDLS and CDR2 YYNGEE. Deletions cut 0 bases from V and 2 bases from J, with 18 bases between. The CDR3 coding sequence is TGTGCCAGCAGCGTAGTTGGGTCTGGCAGCGGTCCTGGAAACACCATATATTTT. This translates into CASSVVGSGSGPGNTIYF.

The CDR3 bases are TGCGCCAGCAGTTGGACAGGTCCGGGCAATCAGCCCCAGCATTTT. It codes for CASSWTGPGNQPQHF. The V call is TRBV4-1, the J call TRBJ1-5; 7 bases agree with TRBD1. The CDR3 loop spans 15 amino acids. Per the germline V gene, CDR1 is MGHRA and CDR2 is YSYEKL. V dropped 6 bases and J dropped 2; count of bases not matched to a gene: 7.

The chain has TRBV25-1 and TRBJ2-7; 8 bases fit TRBD2. The CDR3 has 16 residues. Trimming removed 5 bases from V and 8 bases from J; junction bases left unmatched: 17. CDR1 is MGHDK, CDR2 SYGVNS, per germline. The CDR3: CASSLGGAGAGGKQYF. DNA for the CDR3: TGTGCCAGCAGTCTTGGGGGCGCTGGGGCGGGAGGCAAGCAGTACTTC.

The chain recombines TRBV7-8 with TRBJ1-4, with 8 nucleotides matching TRBD1. CDR1 and CDR2 from the germline V gene are SGHVS and FQNEAQ. This CDR3 contains 13 residues. V dropped 3 bases and J dropped 8; count of bases not matched to a gene: 2. The CDR3 DNA follows: TGTGCCAGCAGCTTTGGGACAGGAGAAAAACTGTTTTTT. Translation gives CASSFGTGEKLFF.

V and J are TRBV27 and TRBJ2-2; 7 nucleotides match TRBD1. Trimming at V came to 3 bases and at J to 1 base, leaving 2 bases not matched to a gene. The V gene's germline CDR1 is MNHEY and CDR2 SMNVEV (reference sequence). The CDR3 spans 15 residues. Written as DNA, the CDR3 is TGTGCCAGCAGTTTGGGGACAGTGAACACCGGGGAGCTGTTTTTT. It specifies CASSLGTVNTGELFF.

This chain uses TRBV6-4 with TRBJ2-1, with D maybe TRBD1 (5 bases). In germline, CDR1 is MRHNA, CDR2 SNTAGT. Trimming shortened V by 0 bases and J by 9 bases, and 9 bases separated the two germline ends. CDR3 size: 13 residues. The CDR3 bases are TGTGCCAGCAGTGACTCGAGTAGGGGTGAGCAGTTCTTC. Translated, it gives CASSDSSRGEQFF.

V and J are TRBV7-2 and TRBJ1-2; D remains unclear. Trimming removed 1 base from V and 13 bases from J, with 13 bases in between. The CDR3 covers 12 residues. The germline V gene encodes CDR1 SGHTA and CDR2 FQGNSA. DNA for the CDR3: TGTGCCAGCAGCTTAGTCCTAGATAAAGGCACCTTC. Its translation: CASSLVLDKGTF.

This clone was detected once. The gene calls are TRBV13 and TRBJ2-1, with a weak D call TRBD1 (6 bases). Per the germline V gene, CDR1 is PRHDT and CDR2 is FYEKMQ (reference sequence). The CDR3 contains 15 residues. V lost 2 bases and J lost 7, with 15 bases in between. The CDR3 sequence: CASSLPPWGQNEQFF. CDR3 nucleotides: TGTGCCAGCAGCTTACCCCCTTGGGGGCAAAATGAGCAGTTCTTC.

The V call is TRBV28, the J call TRBJ2-3; D is unresolved. Deletions cut 5 bases from V and 0 bases from J, with 15 bases between. Germline V gives CDR1 MDHEN, CDR2 SYDVKM. This CDR3 region has 16 residues. The CDR3 nucleotides read TGTGCCAGCAGTCCTCGTTTTAGAGCTAGCACAGATACGCAGTATTTT. Translating it yields CASSPRFRASTDTQYF.

The chain links TRBV29-1 to TRBJ2-7, with TRBD2 matching 8 bases. J was trimmed by 2 bases and V by 4 bases; bases with no gene match: 7. The CDR3 covers 14 residues. CDR1 is SQVTM, CDR2 ANQGSEA, per germline. The CDR3 here is CSVGSGRGTYEQYF. The CDR3 nucleotides are TGCAGCGTTGGAAGCGGGAGAGGGACCTACGAGCAGTACTTC.

The chain carries TRBV28 and TRBJ1-1; D remains unclear. V shed 2 bases and J shed 1 base, with 14 bases lying between them. The CDR3 runs to 16 residues. CDR1 and CDR2 (germline): MDHEN, SYDVKM. The chain's CDR3 is CASSLKRQRANTEAFF. The CDR3 DNA reads as TGTGCCAGCAGTTTAAAGCGGCAGCGGGCGAACACTGAAGCTTTCTTT.

The chain couples TRBV4-1 to TRBJ1-1; 10 nucleotides match TRBD1. This CDR3 has 14 residues. V trimming: 4 bases; J trimming: 5 bases; junction bases outside the gene matches: 4. Germline CDR1 is MGHRA and CDR2 is YSYEKL. The CDR3 loop is CASSRQGAGTEAFF. The CDR3 DNA reads as TGCGCCAGCAGCCGACAGGGGGCTGGGACTGAAGCTTTCTTT.

The chain carries TRBV15 and TRBJ2-7; 13 bases are shared with TRBD2. This CDR3 has 16 residues. Trimming at V came to 0 bases and at J to 4 bases, leaving 3 bases not matched to a gene. The germline V gene has CDR1 LNHNV and CDR2 YYDKDF (reference sequence). CDR3 sequence reads: CATSRETSGGGYEQYF. The CDR3 region has the DNA TGTGCCACCAGCAGAGAAACTAGCGGGGGGGGGTACGAGCAGTACTTC.

V gene TRBV5-1 combines with J gene TRBJ1-2; 7 positions agree with TRBD1. The germline V gene encodes CDR1 SGHRS and CDR2 YFSETQ. V lost 5 bases and J lost 2; bases outside the gene matches: 9. CDR3 length: 15 amino acids. The CDR3 coding sequence is TGCGCCAGCAGAGGGTCGACAGGGACAAACTATGGCTACACCTTC. Its translation: CASRGSTGTNYGYTF.